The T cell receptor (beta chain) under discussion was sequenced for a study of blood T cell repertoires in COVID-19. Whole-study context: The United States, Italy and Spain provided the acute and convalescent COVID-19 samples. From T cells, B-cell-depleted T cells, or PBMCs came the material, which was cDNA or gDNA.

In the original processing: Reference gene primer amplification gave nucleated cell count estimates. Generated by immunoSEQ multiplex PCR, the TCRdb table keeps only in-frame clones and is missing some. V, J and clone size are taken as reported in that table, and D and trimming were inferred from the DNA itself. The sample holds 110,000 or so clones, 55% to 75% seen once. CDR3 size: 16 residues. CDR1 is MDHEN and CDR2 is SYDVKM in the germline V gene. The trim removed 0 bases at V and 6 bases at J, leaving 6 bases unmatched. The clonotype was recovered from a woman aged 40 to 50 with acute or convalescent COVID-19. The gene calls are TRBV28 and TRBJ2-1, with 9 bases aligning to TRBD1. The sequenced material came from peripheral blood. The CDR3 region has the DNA TGTGCCAGCAGTTTATGGGGACAGGGAGGTGGCAATGAGCAGTTCTTC. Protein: CASSLWGQGGGNEQFF. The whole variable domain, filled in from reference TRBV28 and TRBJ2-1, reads DVKVTQSSRYLVKRTGEKVFLECVQDMDHENMFWYRQDPGLGLRLIYFSYDVKMKEKGDIPEGYSVSREKKERFSLILESASTNQTSMYLCASSLWGQGGGNEQFFGPGTRLTVL.